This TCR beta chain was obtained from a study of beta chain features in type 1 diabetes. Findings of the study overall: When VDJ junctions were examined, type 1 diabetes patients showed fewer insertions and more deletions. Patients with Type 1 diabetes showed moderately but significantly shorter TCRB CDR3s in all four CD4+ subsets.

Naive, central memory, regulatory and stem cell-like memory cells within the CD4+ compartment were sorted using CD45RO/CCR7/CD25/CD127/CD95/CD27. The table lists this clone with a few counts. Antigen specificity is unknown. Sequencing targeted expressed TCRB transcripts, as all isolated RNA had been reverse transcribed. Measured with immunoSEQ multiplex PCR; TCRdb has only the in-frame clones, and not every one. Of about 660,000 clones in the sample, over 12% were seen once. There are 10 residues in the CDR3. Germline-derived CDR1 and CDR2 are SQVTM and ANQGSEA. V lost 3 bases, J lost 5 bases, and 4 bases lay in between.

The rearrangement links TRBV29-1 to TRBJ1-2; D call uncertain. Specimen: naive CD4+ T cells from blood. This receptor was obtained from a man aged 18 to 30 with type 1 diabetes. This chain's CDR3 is CSVELYGYTF. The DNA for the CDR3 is TGCAGCGTTGAGTTATATGGCTACACCTTC. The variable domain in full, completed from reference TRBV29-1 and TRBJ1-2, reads SAVISQKPSRDICQRGTSLTIQCQVDSQVTMMFWYRQQPGQSLTLIATANQGSEATYESGFVIDKFPISRPNLTFSTLTVSNMSPEDSSIYLCSVELYGYTFGSGTRLTVV.